The 23 T cell receptor beta chains below come from one sample, sequenced in a study of cytomegalovirus exposure and HLA in healthy donors. The PCR contained 60 Vbeta and 13 Jbeta primers. Repertoires were generated with immunoSEQ multiplex PCR, while TCRdb's copy carries only in-frame clones and drops some. The profile shows more than 95,000 clones, 75% to 90% of them singletons. The sample was PBMCs. The receptors derive from a young man in good health and CMV-seropositive.

The V call is TRBV6-5, the J call TRBJ1-2; D uncertain. The CDR3 totals 13 residues. V was clipped by 5 bases and J by 4 bases, with 11 bases between them. The germline V gene has CDR1 MNHEY and CDR2 SVGAGI. The CDR3 loop reads CASSGDGGYGYTF. CDR3 in DNA: TGTGCCAGCAGTGGCGATGGAGGCTATGGCTACACCTTC.

V usage is TRBV9 and J usage is TRBJ1-2; D ambiguous. CDR1 is SGDLS, CDR2 YYNGEE, per germline. The CDR3 is 13 amino acids. With 5 bases removed from V and 0 bases from J, the gap between germline ends came to 8 bases. The CDR3 here is CASSGGANYGYTF. As DNA, the CDR3 is TGTGCCAGCAGTGGAGGAGCTAACTATGGCTACACCTTC.

The rearrangement joins TRBV5-4 to TRBJ2-3, with 7 bases fitting TRBD1. Germline V CDR1 and CDR2: SGHNT, YYREEE (reference sequence). The CDR3 runs 15 residues. Losses at the gene ends were 3 bases for V and 4 bases for J; bases not matched to a gene: 8. The CDR3 region has the DNA TGTGCCAGCAGCTCAACCGACAGGGTGTCAGATACGCAGTATTTT. Protein: CASSSTDRVSDTQYF.

The genes are TRBV9 and TRBJ2-7; weak D call: TRBD1 (5 bases). From germline, CDR1 is SGDLS and CDR2 YYNGEE. The CDR3 is made up of 14 amino acids. Trimming took 4 bases from V and 1 from J, leaving 12 bases between them. CDR3 sequence reads: CASSPTTASYEQYF. As DNA, the CDR3 is TGTGCCAGCAGCCCCACGACAGCGTCCTACGAGCAGTACTTC.

The rearrangement joins TRBV28 to TRBJ2-7; 9 bases are shared with TRBD2. The J segment lost 2 bases and the V segment lost 3 bases, leaving 5 bases of the junction unmatched. This CDR3 has 15 amino acids. Germline CDR1 is MDHEN and CDR2 is SYDVKM. The CDR3 DNA follows: TGTGCCAGCAGTTTTAGCGGGGGCCCAACCTACGAGCAGTACTTC. It is translated as CASSFSGGPTYEQYF.

In the case of this clone: Germline and junction disagree at one end, which may indicate a read error. The chain uses TRBV7-9 and TRBJ2-7; D is possibly TRBD2 (5 bases). The CDR3 sequence is 13 residues long. Germline CDR1 SEHNR, CDR2 FQNEAQ (reference sequence). As DNA, the CDR3 is TGTTCCAGCAGCTTAGAGCTCGGGGACGAGCAGTACTTC. It codes for CSSSLELGDEQYF.

This chain links TRBV30 with TRBJ2-5, with TRBD2 matching over 12 bases. The germline CDR1 and CDR2 sequences are GTSNPN and SVGIG (reference sequence). This CDR3 has 17 residues. V trimming: 3 bases; J trimming: 1 base; junction bases outside the gene matches: 9. The CDR3 DNA sequence: TGTGCCTGGAGGAGGACTAGCGGGGCCCTAACCCAAGAGACCCAGTACTTC. Translation: CAWRRTSGALTQETQYF. The full variable domain, in which reference TRBV30 and TRBJ2-5 provide the parts outside the CDR3, is SQTIHQWPATLVQPVGSPLSLECTVEGTSNPNLYWYRQAAGRGLQLLFYSVGIGQISSEVPQNLSASRPQDRQFILSSKKLLLSDSGFYLCAWRRTSGALTQETQYFGPGTRLLVL.

The chain is built from TRBV29-1 and TRBJ2-7; D possibly corresponds to TRBD1 (6 bases). V lost 5 bases and J 5 bases, leaving 10 bases between the germline ends. Germline assignment: CDR1 SQVTM and CDR2 ANQGSEA. The CDR3 is 11 amino acids. The CDR3 sequence is CSVLEGDEQYF. CDR3 sequence (DNA): TGCAGCGTTCTAGAGGGGGACGAGCAGTACTTC.

This chain connects TRBV6-5 to TRBJ1-5; D is unclear. V dropped 6 bases and J dropped 0 bases, with 9 bases sitting between them. Germline assignment: CDR1 MNHEY and CDR2 SVGAGI. CDR3 size: 14 residues. CDR3 amino acids: CASSRRDSNQPQHF. CDR3 nucleotide sequence: TGTGCCAGCAGCCGACGGGATAGCAATCAGCCCCAGCATTTT.

Note on this clone: A read error may account for a junction end that differs from germline. The rearrangement links TRBV7-3 to TRBJ1-1, with 8 bases aligning to TRBD1. CDR1 and CDR2 from the germline V gene are SGHTA and FQGTGA. This CDR3 contains 13 residues. As DNA, the CDR3 is TGTGCCAGCAGTCAGGGGGCGAACGCTGAAGCTTTCTTT. Encoded protein: CASSQGANAEAFF.

This clone was seen more than once but under ten times. The rearrangement links TRBV4-1 to TRBJ1-6; tentative D call: TRBD1 (6 bases). Trimming pared 0 bases from V and 9 bases from J, leaving 18 bases between. Germline V gene sequence: CDR1 MGHRA, CDR2 YSYEKL. CDR3 size: 17 residues. This CDR3 is CASSQDSSAGRGSPLHF. For the CDR3, the DNA is TGCGCCAGCAGCCAAGATTCCTCAGCAGGCAGGGGTTCACCCCTCCACTTT.

The chain uses TRBV18 and TRBJ1-4, with 9 bases fitting TRBD1. The germline V gene has CDR1 KGHSH and CDR2 LQKENI. Unmatched junction bases numbered 1, after V lost 4 bases and J lost 4 bases. There are 14 residues in the CDR3. The CDR3: CASSRDRVNEKLFF. CDR3 bases: TGTGCCAGCTCACGGGACAGGGTTAATGAAAAACTGTTTTTT.

The chain couples TRBV5-5 to TRBJ2-5; no firm D call. Trimming removed 4 bases at V and 2 bases at J, with 6 bases between. The CDR3 has 12 residues. CDR1 and CDR2 from the germline V gene are SGHKS and YYEKEE (reference sequence). CDR3 sequence reads: CASSIVQETQYF. The CDR3 DNA follows: TGTGCCAGCAGCATAGTTCAAGAGACCCAGTACTTC.

V and J are TRBV6-6 and TRBJ1-2; D is possibly TRBD1 (6 bases). Germline values: CDR1 MNHNY, CDR2 SVGAGI (reference sequence). This CDR3 has 13 residues. V was shortened by 5 bases and J by 4 bases, with 11 bases between the two germline ends. The CDR3 loop reads CASSQQGGYGYTF. CDR3 nucleotides: TGTGCCAGCAGTCAACAGGGTGGCTATGGCTACACCTTC.

This clone was seen only a few times. The chain employs TRBV7-3 and TRBJ1-1; D remains unclear. The V and J ends lost 5 bases and 1 base respectively, with 8 bases between them. The germline CDR1 and CDR2 sequences are SGHTA and FQGTGA. CDR3 length: 13 amino acids. The CDR3 here is CASSQQPNTEAFF. CDR3 DNA sequence: TGTGCCAGCAGCCAACAGCCGAACACTGAAGCTTTCTTT.

About this clone: Other DNA variants within this sample encode the same CDR3. This sequence joins TRBV6-5 and TRBJ1-5, with a tentative D call TRBD1 (5 bases). Trimming pared 0 bases from V and 4 bases from J, leaving 10 bases between. From germline, CDR1 is MNHEY and CDR2 SVGAGI. This CDR3 region has 15 residues. The CDR3 is CASSYSSQGNQPQHF. In DNA, the CDR3 is TGTGCCAGCAGTTACTCGTCTCAGGGTAATCAGCCCCAGCATTTT.

This clone showed up just once. The chain combines TRBV9 with TRBJ1-6; TRBD1 aligns across 11 bases. V trimming: 3 bases; J trimming: 6 bases; junction bases outside the gene matches: 2. CDR1 SGDLS and CDR2 YYNGEE come from the germline V gene. This CDR3 contains 15 residues. The CDR3 DNA reads TGTGCCAGCAGCGCCGGGACAGGGGGTAATTCACCCCTCCACTTT. Translated: CASSAGTGGNSPLHF.

This chain joins TRBV19 and TRBJ1-1; TRBD1 agrees at 8 bases. Trimming cost V 7 bases and J 0 bases; bases outside gene matches: 7. The length of the CDR3 is 15 residues. From germline, CDR1 is LNHDA and CDR2 SQIVND (reference sequence). In DNA, the CDR3 is TGTGCCAGTAACTCAGGGGGCCGAATGAACACTGAAGCTTTCTTT. It yields the protein CASNSGGRMNTEAFF.

The chain employs TRBV29-1 and TRBJ2-5, with 8 bases identical to TRBD2. Unmatched junction bases numbered 5, after V lost 6 bases and J lost 5 bases. The CDR3 runs 12 residues. The germline CDR1 and CDR2 sequences are SQVTM and ANQGSEA. CDR3: CSVVTGGETQYF. The CDR3 DNA is TGCAGCGTGGTCACGGGGGGGGAGACCCAGTACTTC.

This clone was found once. In DNA form, the CDR3 reads TGCGCCAGCAGCTTGGCCGGGGCACAGGGCCCTTCCGGCTACACCTTC. Its translation is CASSLAGAQGPSGYTF. The chain combines TRBV5-1 with TRBJ1-2; possibly TRBD1 for D (6 bases). The CDR3 covers 16 residues. V lost 0 bases to trimming and J lost 8 bases, with 20 bases between them. Germline lookup yields CDR1 SGHRS and CDR2 YFSETQ.

The chain is built from TRBV4-1 and TRBJ1-2, with D unclear. Germline V gene sequence: CDR1 MGHRA, CDR2 YSYEKL. Trimming stripped 1 base from V and 7 bases from J, with 10 bases between. The CDR3 spans 13 residues. CDR3 region: CASSQVILVGYTF. As DNA, the CDR3 is TGCGCCAGCAGCCAAGTTATCCTTGTTGGCTACACCTTC.

This chain links TRBV5-1 with TRBJ2-6, with TRBD1 matching over 7 bases. Per the germline V gene, CDR1 is SGHRS and CDR2 is YFSETQ. There are 19 residues in the CDR3. J was trimmed by 3 bases and V by 4 bases; bases with no gene match: 16. The CDR3 loop reads CASSRPDKGAILGANVLTF. CDR3 DNA: TGCGCCAGCAGCCGCCCGGACAAGGGGGCGATTCTTGGGGCCAACGTCCTGACTTTC.

V usage is TRBV19 and J usage is TRBJ2-7, with 10 bases that match TRBD1. J gave up 5 bases and V 5 bases, and 15 bases lay outside the gene matches. Germline assignment: CDR1 LNHDA and CDR2 SQIVND (reference sequence). This CDR3 region has 17 residues. CDR3 nucleotide sequence: TGTGCCAGTAGTGGAACTTGGACAGGGGGAAGTGGTGACGAGCAGTACTTC. As protein: CASSGTWTGGSGDEQYF.